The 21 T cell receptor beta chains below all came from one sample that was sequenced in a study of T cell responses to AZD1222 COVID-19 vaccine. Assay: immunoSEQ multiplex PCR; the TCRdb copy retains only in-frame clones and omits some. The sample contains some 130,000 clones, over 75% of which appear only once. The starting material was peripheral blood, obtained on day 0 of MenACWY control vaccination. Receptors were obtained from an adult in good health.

The CDR3 sequence is CASAAGIYNEQFF. The CDR3 DNA sequence: TGTGCCAGCGCGGCGGGAATATACAATGAGCAGTTCTTC. The rearrangement joins TRBV28 to TRBJ2-1; D might be TRBD2 (6 bases). The V and J ends lost 8 bases and 4 bases respectively, with 12 bases between them. Per the germline V gene, CDR1 is MDHEN and CDR2 is SYDVKM. The CDR3 has 13 amino acids.

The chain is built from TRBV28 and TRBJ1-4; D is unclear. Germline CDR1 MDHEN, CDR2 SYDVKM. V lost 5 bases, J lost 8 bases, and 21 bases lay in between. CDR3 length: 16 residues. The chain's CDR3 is CASSPQTGPGGEKLFF. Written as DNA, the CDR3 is TGTGCCAGCAGTCCCCAAACCGGCCCAGGAGGGGAAAAACTGTTTTTT. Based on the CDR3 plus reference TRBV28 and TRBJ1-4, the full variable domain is DVKVTQSSRYLVKRTGEKVFLECVQDMDHENMFWYRQDPGLGLRLIYFSYDVKMKEKGDIPEGYSVSREKKERFSLILESASTNQTSMYLCASSPQTGPGGEKLFFGSGTQLSVL.

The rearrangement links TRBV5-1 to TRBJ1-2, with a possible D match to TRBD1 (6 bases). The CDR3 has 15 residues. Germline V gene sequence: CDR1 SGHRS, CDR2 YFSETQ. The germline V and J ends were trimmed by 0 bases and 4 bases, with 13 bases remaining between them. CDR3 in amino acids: CASSLGTGRSYGYTF. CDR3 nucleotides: TGCGCCAGCAGCTTGGGTACAGGGCGCTCCTATGGCTACACCTTC. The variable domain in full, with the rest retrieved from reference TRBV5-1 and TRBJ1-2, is KAGVTQTPRYLIKTRGQQVTLSCSPISGHRSVSWYQQTPGQGLQFLFEYFSETQRNKGNFPGRFSGRQFSNSRSEMNVSTLELGDSALYLCASSLGTGRSYGYTFGSGTRLTVV.

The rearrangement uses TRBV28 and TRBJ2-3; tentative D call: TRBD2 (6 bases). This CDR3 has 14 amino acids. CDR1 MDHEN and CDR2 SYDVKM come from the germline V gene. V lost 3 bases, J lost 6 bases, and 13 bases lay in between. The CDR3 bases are TGTGCCAGCAGTTTGGAGGGCGGTATGGATACGCAGTATTTT. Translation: CASSLEGGMDTQYF.

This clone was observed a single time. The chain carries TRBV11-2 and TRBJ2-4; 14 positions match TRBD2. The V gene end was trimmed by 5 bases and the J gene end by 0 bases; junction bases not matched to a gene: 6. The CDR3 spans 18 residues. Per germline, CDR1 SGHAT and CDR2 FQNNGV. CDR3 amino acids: CASSAGLAGALAKNIQYF. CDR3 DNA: TGTGCCAGCAGCGCGGGACTAGCGGGAGCCTTAGCCAAAAACATTCAGTACTTC.

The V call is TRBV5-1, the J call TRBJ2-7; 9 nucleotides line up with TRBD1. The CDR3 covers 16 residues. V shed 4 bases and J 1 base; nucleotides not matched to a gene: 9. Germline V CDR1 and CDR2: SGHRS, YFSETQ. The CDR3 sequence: CASSEGTGSLSYEQYF. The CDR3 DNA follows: TGCGCCAGCAGCGAGGGGACAGGGAGTTTATCCTACGAGCAGTACTTC. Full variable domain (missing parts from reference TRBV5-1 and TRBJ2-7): KAGVTQTPRYLIKTRGQQVTLSCSPISGHRSVSWYQQTPGQGLQFLFEYFSETQRNKGNFPGRFSGRQFSNSRSEMNVSTLELGDSALYLCASSEGTGSLSYEQYFGPGTRLTVT.

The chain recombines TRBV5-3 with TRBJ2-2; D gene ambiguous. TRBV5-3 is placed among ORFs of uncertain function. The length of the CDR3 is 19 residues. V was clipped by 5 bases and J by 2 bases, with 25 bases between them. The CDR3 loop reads CARRLPGSEGVGNTGELFF. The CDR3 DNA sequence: TGTGCCAGAAGGCTGCCGGGTTCGGAAGGTGTGGGAAACACCGGGGAGCTGTTTTTT.

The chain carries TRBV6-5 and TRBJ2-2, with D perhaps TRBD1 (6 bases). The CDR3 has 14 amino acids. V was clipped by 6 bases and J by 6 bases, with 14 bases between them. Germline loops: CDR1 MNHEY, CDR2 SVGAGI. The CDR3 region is CASRQGLNAGELFF. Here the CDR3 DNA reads TGTGCCAGCAGGCAGGGGCTGAATGCCGGGGAGCTGTTTTTT.

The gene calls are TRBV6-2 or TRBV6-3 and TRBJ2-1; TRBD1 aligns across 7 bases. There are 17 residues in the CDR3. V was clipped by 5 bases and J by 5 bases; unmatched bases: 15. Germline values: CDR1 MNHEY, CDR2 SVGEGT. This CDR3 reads CASSPRRRTGNNNEQFF. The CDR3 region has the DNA TGTGCCAGCAGTCCGCGGCGAAGGACAGGAAACAACAATGAGCAGTTCTTC.

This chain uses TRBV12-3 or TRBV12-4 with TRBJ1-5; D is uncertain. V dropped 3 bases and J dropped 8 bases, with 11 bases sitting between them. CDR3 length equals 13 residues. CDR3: CASSFKGVEPQHF. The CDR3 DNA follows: TGTGCCAGCAGTTTCAAGGGAGTAGAGCCCCAGCATTTT.

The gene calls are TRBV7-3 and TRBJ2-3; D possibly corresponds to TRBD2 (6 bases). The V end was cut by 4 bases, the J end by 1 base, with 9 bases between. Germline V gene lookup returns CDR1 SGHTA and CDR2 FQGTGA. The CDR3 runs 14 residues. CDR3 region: CASSYGGGTDTQYF. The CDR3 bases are TGTGCCAGCAGCTACGGGGGTGGCACAGATACGCAGTATTTT.

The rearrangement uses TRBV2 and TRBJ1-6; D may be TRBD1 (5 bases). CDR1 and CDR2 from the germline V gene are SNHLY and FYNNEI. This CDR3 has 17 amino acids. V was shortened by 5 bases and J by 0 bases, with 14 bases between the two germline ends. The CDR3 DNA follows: TGTGCCAGCAGTCCCAGACAGCCGAGCTCCTATAATTCACCCCTCCACTTT. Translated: CASSPRQPSSYNSPLHF.

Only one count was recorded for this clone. The CDR3 nucleotides read TGTGCAACGGCACAGAACTATGGCTACACCTTC. It codes for CATAQNYGYTF. The chain employs TRBV30 and TRBJ1-2; D uncertain. CDR3 size: 11 residues. CDR1 is GTSNPN, CDR2 SVGIG, per germline (reference sequence).

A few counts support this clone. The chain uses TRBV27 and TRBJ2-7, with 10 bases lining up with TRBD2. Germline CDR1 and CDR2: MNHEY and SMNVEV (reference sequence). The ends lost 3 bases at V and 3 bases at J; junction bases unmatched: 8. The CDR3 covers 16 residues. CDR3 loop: CASSFRAGGGGYEQYF. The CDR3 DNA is TGTGCCAGCAGTTTTAGAGCGGGAGGGGGAGGCTACGAGCAGTACTTC.

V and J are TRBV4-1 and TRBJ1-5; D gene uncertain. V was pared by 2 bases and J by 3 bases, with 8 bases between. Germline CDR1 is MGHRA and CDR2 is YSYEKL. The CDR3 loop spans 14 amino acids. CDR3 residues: CASSQWAPNQPQHF. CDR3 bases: TGCGCCAGCAGCCAATGGGCCCCCAATCAGCCCCAGCATTTT.

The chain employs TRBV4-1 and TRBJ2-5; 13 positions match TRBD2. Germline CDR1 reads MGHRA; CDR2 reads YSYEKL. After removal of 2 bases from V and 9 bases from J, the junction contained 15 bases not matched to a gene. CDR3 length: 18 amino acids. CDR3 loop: CASSQPPGLAGQEMAQYF. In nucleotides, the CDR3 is TGCGCCAGCAGCCAACCGCCGGGACTAGCGGGACAAGAGATGGCCCAGTACTTC.

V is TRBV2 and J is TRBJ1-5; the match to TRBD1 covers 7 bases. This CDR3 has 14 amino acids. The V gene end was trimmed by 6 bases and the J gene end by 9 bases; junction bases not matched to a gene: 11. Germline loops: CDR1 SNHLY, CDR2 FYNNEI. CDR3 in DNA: TGTGCCAGCAGAGGGACAGCAATAGGCGGGCCCCAGCATTTT. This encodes CASRGTAIGGPQHF.

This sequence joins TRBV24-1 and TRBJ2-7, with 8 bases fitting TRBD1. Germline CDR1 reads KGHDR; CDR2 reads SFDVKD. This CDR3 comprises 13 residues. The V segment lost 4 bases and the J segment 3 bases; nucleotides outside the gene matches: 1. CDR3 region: CATSEGTGYEQYF. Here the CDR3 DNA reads TGTGCCACCAGTGAAGGGACAGGCTACGAGCAGTACTTC.

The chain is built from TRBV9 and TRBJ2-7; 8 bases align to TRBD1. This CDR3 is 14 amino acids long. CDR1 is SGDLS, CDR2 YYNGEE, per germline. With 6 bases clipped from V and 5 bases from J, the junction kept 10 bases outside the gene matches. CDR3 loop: CASTTGQGPNEQYF. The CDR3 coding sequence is TGTGCCAGCACCACCGGACAGGGCCCCAACGAGCAGTACTTC.

In DNA form, the CDR3 reads TGTGCCAGCAGTTTTGCCGGACTAGCGGGAGGGCCAGATACGCAGTATTTT. This codes for CASSFAGLAGGPDTQYF. The chain is built from TRBV28 and TRBJ2-3, with 15 bases identical to TRBD2. The ends lost 3 bases at V and 4 bases at J; junction bases unmatched: 5. The CDR3 is 17 amino acids. The germline CDR1 and CDR2 sequences are MDHEN and SYDVKM.

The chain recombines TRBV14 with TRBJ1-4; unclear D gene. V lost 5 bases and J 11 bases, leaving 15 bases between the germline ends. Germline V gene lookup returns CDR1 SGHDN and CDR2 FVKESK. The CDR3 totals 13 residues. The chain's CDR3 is CASSLVGLGKLFF. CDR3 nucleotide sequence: TGTGCCAGCAGCTTGGTTGGACTGGGGAAACTGTTTTTT.